A selection of T cell receptor beta chains follows, all from one sample in a study of shared clonotypes between healthy human individuals. Sequenced by immunoSEQ multiplex PCR; TCRdb stores in-frame clones only, minus some. The repertoire holds 2 million to 2.5 million clones, around 93% seen once, with 0.3% to 0.4% in the top ten. The sequenced sample was naive CD4+ T cells from PBMCs. Source of these receptors: a man aged 18 to 29 in good health. Some clones in this sample may be carry-over from other donors' samples. CDR3s include the opening cysteine and the closing phenylalanine or tryptophan. D genes are given only for firm matches. Part of the rows lack a size; the others show once, few, many or a class for expanded clones.

j_gene	v_gene	d_gene	abundance	CDR3nt	CDR3aa
TRBJ1-3	TRBV5-1	TRBD1	-	TGCGCCAGCAGCCCTCAACAGGGGTCTGGAAACACCATATATTTT	CASSPQQGSGNTIYF
TRBJ2-2	TRBV5-5	-	-	TGTGCCAGCAGCAAAACAACTAGCCTAAACACCGGGGAGCTGTTTTTT	CASSKTTSLNTGELFF
TRBJ1-4	TRBV6-1	TRBD1	-	TGTGCCAGCAGTGAAGCGCTCGGAGGGGGCGTAGGTACTAATGAAAAACTGTTTTTT	CASSEALGGGVGTNEKLFF
TRBJ2-5	TRBV18	-	-	TGTGCCAGCTCACCACCTGGATCGGGGCAAGAGACCCAGTACTTC	CASSPPGSGQETQYF
TRBJ2-7	TRBV9	TRBD2	-	TGTGCCAGCAGCCCTAGACTAGCGGGCTCCTACGAGCAGTACTTC	CASSPRLAGSYEQYF
TRBJ1-5	TRBV7-2	-	-	TGTGCCAGCAGCTTAGGTGGCCATAGCAATCAGCCCCAGCATTTT	CASSLGGHSNQPQHF
TRBJ2-1	TRBV10-3	TRBD2	once	TGTGCCATCAAGCGGGAAAGCTCCTACAATGAGCAGTTCTTC	CAIKRESSYNEQFF
TRBJ2-1	TRBV10-3	TRBD2	once	TGTGCCATCAGTAGACTAGCGGGAACGTCTGCCAATGAGCAGTTCTTC	CAISRLAGTSANEQFF
TRBJ2-3	TRBV7-2	TRBD2	-	TGTGCCAGCAGCTGGCTACTAGGGACTAGCGGGCCTAGCACAGATACGCAGTATTTT	CASSWLLGTSGPSTDTQYF
TRBJ1-5	TRBV28	-	-	TGTGCCAGCAGTTTTATTTGGGGTAAGGGCAATCAGCCCCAGCATTTT	CASSFIWGKGNQPQHF
TRBJ2-2	TRBV19	-	-	TGTGCCAGTAGTCTTACGGGGCTATTTAACACCGGGGAGCTGTTTTTT	CASSLTGLFNTGELFF
TRBJ2-7	TRBV28	-	once	TGTGCCACCCTCCATGGGAGCGAGCAGTACTTC	CATLHGSEQYF
TRBJ2-5	TRBV6-5	TRBD1	-	TGTGCCAGCAGTTATTCGACAGGGGGCCGGCAAGAGACCCAGTACTTC	CASSYSTGGRQETQYF
TRBJ2-2	TRBV7-3	TRBD1	-	TGTGCCAGCAGCTTAAACCGGGACAGGGTTAAGGCCGGGGAGCTGTTTTTT	CASSLNRDRVKAGELFF
TRBJ1-1	TRBV5-4	-	-	TGTGCCAGCAGCCAAGAACCAGGGAACACTGAAGCTTTCTTT	CASSQEPGNTEAFF
TRBJ1-1	TRBV5-1	-	-	TGCGCCAGCAGCTATCTGTCGGGGACGAACACTGAAGCTTTCTTT	CASSYLSGTNTEAFF
TRBJ2-5	TRBV11-2	-	-	TGTGCCAGCAGCTCAATCCGGGCCGCGGGGACCCAGTACTTC	CASSSIRAAGTQYF
TRBJ1-1	TRBV29-1	-	once	TGCAGCGTTGAGACCCCCACGGGCACTGAAGCTTTCTTT	CSVETPTGTEAFF
TRBJ2-5	TRBV18	TRBD1	-	TGTGCCAGCTCACCCAGGACAGGGACGGGAGAGACCCAGTACTTC	CASSPRTGTGETQYF
TRBJ2-1	TRBV14	TRBD2	-	TGTGCCAGCAGCCAAGGACTAGCGGGAACCAATGAGCAGTTCTTC	CASSQGLAGTNEQFF
TRBJ2-1	TRBV7-9	TRBD2	once	TGTGCCAGCGGGGGGCTAGCGGGACTCAATGAGCAGTTCTTC	CASGGLAGLNEQFF
TRBJ2-5	TRBV6-1	TRBD2	-	TGTGCCAGCTCTAGCGGGAGGGCGGAGACCCAGTACTTC	CASSSGRAETQYF
TRBJ2-1	TRBV2	TRBD1	-	TGTGCCAGCAGTGAAAGGGGGACAGAGTCCTACAATGAGCAGTTCTTC	CASSERGTESYNEQFF
TRBJ2-1	TRBV28	-	-	TGTGCCAGCAGTTTTGGAGTTCGTGTCAGCAATGAGCAGTTCTTC	CASSFGVRVSNEQFF
TRBJ1-1	TRBV27	-	-	TGTGCCAGCAGTTCCTATTTGGGGACTGAAGCTTTCTTT	CASSSYLGTEAFF
TRBJ1-1	TRBV5-1	-	-	TGCGCCAGCAGCTTATTCGGCATGAACACTGAAGCTTTCTTT	CASSLFGMNTEAFF
TRBJ2-3	TRBV5-1	TRBD1	-	TGCGCCAGCAGCCCCGGACAGGGAACTAGCACAGATACGCAGTATTTT	CASSPGQGTSTDTQYF
TRBJ2-5	TRBV7-9	TRBD2	-	TGTGCCAGCAGCTTAGGGAAGGGACTAGAGGAGGAGACCCAGTACTTC	CASSLGKGLEEETQYF
TRBJ1-4	TRBV15	-	-	TGTGCCACCAGCAGAGGCATGGGGGTAAAACTGTTTTTT	CATSRGMGVKLFF
TRBJ1-1	TRBV20-1	-	few	TGCAGTGCTAGAGACCCCCCCAAAGCTTTCTTT	CSARDPPKAFF
TRBJ2-7	TRBV27	-	-	TGTGCCAGCAGTGACGACGGCTACGAGCAGTACTTC	CASSDDGYEQYF
TRBJ2-1	TRBV6-5	-	-	TGTGCCAGCAGTCTCCGGACGCGGGACAATGAGCAGTTCTTC	CASSLRTRDNEQFF
TRBJ2-7	TRBV5-5	-	-	TGTGCCAGCAGCTTGGGGCAGATCTTCTCCTACGAGCAGTACTTC	CASSLGQIFSYEQYF
TRBJ2-7	TRBV7-8	-	-	TGTGCCAGCAGCGCCCAGAGAGGGGCCTACGAGCAGTACTTC	CASSAQRGAYEQYF
TRBJ2-3	TRBV7-9	TRBD2	-	TGTGCCAGCAGCTTCCGCGGGAGGGGCGGAGATACGCAGTATTTT	CASSFRGRGGDTQYF
TRBJ2-7	TRBV2	-	-	TGTGCCAGCAGGCACCCCTACGAGCAGTACTTC	CASRHPYEQYF
TRBJ2-1	TRBV28	-	-	TGTGCCAGCAGCCGCCCCGGGAGCTCCTACAATGAGCAGTTCTTC	CASSRPGSSYNEQFF
TRBJ1-2	TRBV4-1	-	-	TGCGCCAGCAGCCAAGTGAATTCCTATGGCTACACCTTC	CASSQVNSYGYTF
TRBJ2-1	TRBV9	-	-	TGTGCCAGCAGCCCCGTCGGGGGACGGGCTTACAATGAGCAGTTCTTC	CASSPVGGRAYNEQFF
TRBJ2-7	TRBV28	TRBD2	few	TGTGCCAGCAGTCCCGGGACTAGCGTCTACGAGCAGTACTTC	CASSPGTSVYEQYF
TRBJ1-1	TRBV7-9	-	few	TGTGCCAGCAGCTTAGTGGCATTGAACACTGAAGCTTTCTTT	CASSLVALNTEAFF
TRBJ1-5	TRBV7-2	-	-	TGTGCCAGCAGCTTATTGGCTGGCAATCAGCCCCAGCATTTT	CASSLLAGNQPQHF
TRBJ2-2	TRBV4-3	TRBD2	-	TGCGCCAGCAGTCAAGCGGGGTCCGCGAACACCGGGGAGCTGTTTTTT	CASSQAGSANTGELFF
TRBJ2-2	TRBV4-1	-	-	TGCGCCAGCACCCCAGGCGCCGCGAAGAACACCGGGGAGCTGTTTTTT	CASTPGAAKNTGELFF
TRBJ2-3	TRBV9	TRBD1	-	TGTGCCAGCAGCGCGAGACAGGGTGCTAGCACAGATACGCAGTATTTT	CASSARQGASTDTQYF
TRBJ1-1	TRBV19	TRBD1	once	TGTGCCACCCTAGACAGGGGATGGACTGAAGCTTTCTTT	CATLDRGWTEAFF
TRBJ2-7	TRBV5-4	-	-	TGTGCCAGCAGCTTTGGTGTGGCGGCACACTACGAGCAGTACTTC	CASSFGVAAHYEQYF
TRBJ2-4	TRBV14	-	once	TGTGCCAGCAGCCAAGGCAGGGGAAACATTCAGTACTTC	CASSQGRGNIQYF
TRBJ2-6	TRBV5-1	-	once	TGCGCCAGCAGCTTGGTGAAGGGAGGCTCTGGGGCCAACGTCCTGACTTTC	CASSLVKGGSGANVLTF
TRBJ1-5	TRBV2	-	-	TGTGCCAGCAGGGGGGGCAGTGGCAATCAGCCCCAGCATTTT	CASRGGSGNQPQHF
TRBJ2-7	TRBV5-1	TRBD1	-	TGCGCCAGCAGCAGAGGACAGGGGGCATACGAGCAGTACTTC	CASSRGQGAYEQYF